This entry lists 10 T cell receptor beta chains sequenced from one sample in a study of blood T cell repertoires in COVID-19. This table comes from immunoSEQ multiplex PCR, and its TCRdb copy is limited to in-frame clones, with some not included. Here the sample spans about 200,000 clones, around 82% being singletons. Sequenced: peripheral blood. These receptors were collected from a woman between 70 and 85 years old with acute or convalescent COVID-19.

V and J are TRBV2 and TRBJ2-2; 7 bases are a match to TRBD2. The CDR3 loop spans 12 amino acids. Germline CDR1 is SNHLY and CDR2 is FYNNEI. Trimming removed 7 bases from V and 8 bases from J; junction bases left unmatched: 4. This chain's CDR3 is CASTLSGGELFF. CDR3 DNA: TGTGCCAGCACCCTTAGCGGGGGGGAGCTGTTTTTT.

The sample holds one count of this clone. The CDR3 DNA follows: TGTGCCAGCTCACCACCTAGCCGGAGTTACGAGCAGTACTTC. Translation: CASSPPSRSYEQYF. The V gene is TRBV18, the J gene TRBJ2-7; D is unclear. The CDR3 extends over 14 amino acids. Trimming left V 0 bases short and J 4 bases short, with 10 bases between. Germline V gene data show CDR1 as KGHSH and CDR2 as LQKENI.

This rearrangement joins TRBV5-4 to TRBJ2-7; 9 positions agree with TRBD1. CDR3 size: 14 residues. Germline trimming cut 3 bases from V and 2 bases from J; bases unmatched to any gene: 3. Per germline, CDR1 SGHNT and CDR2 YYREEE (reference sequence). CDR3 residues: CASSSGTGPYEQYF. CDR3 nucleotide sequence: TGTGCCAGCAGCTCCGGGACAGGGCCCTACGAGCAGTACTTC.

The chain combines TRBV7-2 with TRBJ1-4; perhaps TRBD1 as D (6 bases). The germline CDR1 and CDR2 sequences are SGHTA and FQGNSA. The V gene lost 1 base and the J gene lost 10 bases, with 22 bases spanning the gap. This CDR3 has 17 amino acids. CDR3 in amino acids: CASSLVKDPGHRGKLFF. The CDR3 DNA reads as TGTGCCAGCAGCTTAGTTAAGGATCCGGGACATAGAGGAAAACTGTTTTTT.

The chain employs TRBV5-1 and TRBJ2-3, with 9 nucleotides matching TRBD2. Germline lookup yields CDR1 SGHRS and CDR2 YFSETQ. V shed 0 bases, J shed 4 bases, and the junction held 15 bases outside the gene matches. The CDR3 covers 19 residues. The CDR3: CASSLAPVAGGQGADTQYF. The CDR3, as DNA: TGCGCCAGCAGCTTGGCCCCGGTTGCGGGAGGGCAAGGGGCAGATACGCAGTATTTT.

The CDR3 DNA reads as TGTGCCAGCAGCTTAATAGCAGATACGCAGTATTTT. It encodes CASSLIADTQYF. The chain has TRBV7-8 and TRBJ2-3; D is undetermined. There are 12 residues in the CDR3. CDR1 and CDR2 from the germline V gene are SGHVS and FQNEAQ. With 2 bases removed from V and 4 bases from J, the gap between germline ends came to 4 bases.

The rearrangement links TRBV28 to TRBJ2-2, with a possible D match to TRBD1 (5 bases). Germline V gene data show CDR1 as MDHEN and CDR2 as SYDVKM. V was pared by 5 bases and J by 4 bases, with 17 bases between. This CDR3 has 16 residues. CDR3 DNA: TGTGCCAGCAGTCCCACAGCGACAGTCGGCACCGGGGAGCTGTTTTTT. Protein product: CASSPTATVGTGELFF.

The chain recombines TRBV5-4 with TRBJ2-1; 8 bases are shared with TRBD1. Germline loops: CDR1 SGHNT, CDR2 YYREEE (reference sequence). V lost 1 base to trimming and J lost 7 bases; unmatched junction nucleotides: 7. The CDR3 runs 15 residues. CDR3 coding DNA: TGTGCCAGCAGCTTGCCGGGGACAGGACTGAATGAGCAGTTCTTC. Amino acid sequence: CASSLPGTGLNEQFF.

This chain joins TRBV18 and TRBJ2-1, with 11 bases fitting TRBD2. Germline lookup yields CDR1 KGHSH and CDR2 LQKENI. The V segment lost 3 bases and the J segment 8 bases; nucleotides outside the gene matches: 15. The CDR3 extends over 18 amino acids. The CDR3 region is CASSPSTGTSGWKDEQFF. In nucleotides, the CDR3 is TGTGCCAGCTCACCGTCGACCGGGACTAGCGGTTGGAAGGATGAGCAGTTCTTC.

This clone was recorded only once. The chain recombines TRBV5-4 with TRBJ2-2; 7 positions agree with TRBD2. Germline V gene sequence: CDR1 SGHNT, CDR2 YYREEE (reference sequence). Trimming took 0 bases from V and 6 from J; bases not matched to a gene: 8. This CDR3 comprises 16 residues. Written as DNA, the CDR3 is TGTGCCAGCAGCTTGGGTAACGGGAGGATTCCCGGGGAGCTGTTTTTT. This codes for CASSLGNGRIPGELFF.